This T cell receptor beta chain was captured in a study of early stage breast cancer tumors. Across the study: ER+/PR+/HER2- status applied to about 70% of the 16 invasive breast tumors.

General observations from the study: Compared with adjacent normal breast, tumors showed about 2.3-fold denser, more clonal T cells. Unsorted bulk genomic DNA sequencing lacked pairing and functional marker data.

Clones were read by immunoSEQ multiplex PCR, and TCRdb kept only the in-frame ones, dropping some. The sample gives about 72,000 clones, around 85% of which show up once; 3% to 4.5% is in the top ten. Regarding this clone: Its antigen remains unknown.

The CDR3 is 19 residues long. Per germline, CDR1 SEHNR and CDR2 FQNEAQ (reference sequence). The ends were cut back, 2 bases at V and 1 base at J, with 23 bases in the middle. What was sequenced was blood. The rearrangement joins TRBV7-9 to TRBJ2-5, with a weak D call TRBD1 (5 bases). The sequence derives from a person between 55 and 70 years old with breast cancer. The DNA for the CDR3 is TGTGCCAGCAGCTTATTTGGTCGGTTCTGGGCGGACACCCAAGAGACCCAGTACTTC. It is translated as CASSLFGRFWADTQETQYF.